The T cell receptor (beta chain) described here comes from a study of blood T cell repertoires in COVID-19. Study at large: Sample material is recorded as cDNA or gDNA derived from T cells, B-cell-depleted T cells, or PBMCs.

V was shortened by 1 base and J by 2 bases, with 9 bases between the two germline ends. The germline V gene encodes CDR1 SGHVS and CDR2 FNYEAQ. The CDR3 totals 15 residues. Repertoires were generated with immunoSEQ multiplex PCR, while TCRdb's copy carries only in-frame clones and drops some. The sample consists of about 280,000 clones, roughly 80% of them appearing once. Donors were grouped by their self-reported clinical history. Source material: PBMCs or T cells enriched from blood (not recorded which). The V and J genes are TRBV7-6 and TRBJ1-5; D perhaps matches TRBD1 (6 bases). This TCR came from a man aged 35 to 55 who had been exposed to COVID-19. In DNA form, the CDR3 reads TGTGCCAGCAGCTTAGGCCAGGGGCGCAATCAGCCCCAGCATTTT. Protein: CASSLGQGRNQPQHF.